The 24 T cell receptor beta chains listed next were all sequenced from one sample in a study of regulatory T cells in long-lasting Graves disease (dated by TCRdb to the early 2020s). Libraries came from multiplex PCR. The sequencer listed for this sample is Illumina HiSeq 4000. iRepertoire HTBI primers and Arm-PCR amplification of CDR3 regions were used to construct TCR beta libraries. TCRdb passed the public sequencing reads through fastp at Q25 and MiXCR, retaining productive beta sequences. For every CDR3 protein sequence, its rows merge into one entry that carries the most common genes and DNA. This sample is represented by about 460,000 distinct CDR3 sequences; 14% of them were singletons. Over 15% of the sample belongs to the ten largest clones. What the time point label conveys for this sample: newly diagnosed GD, antithyroid drugs for less than 3 months. For both TCR sequencing and RNA sequencing, RNA was extracted from PBMCs using TRIzol.

Separately, the same data were catalogued under a study of T cells in Graves' hyperthyroidism and ophthalmopathy.

The source material was peripheral blood mononuclear cells (PBMCs), sampled at new diagnosis, from a patient treated with antithyroid drugs. All receptors come from a woman aged 45-65 years with Graves disease. Donor details come from another sample of the same person, matched by shared clones.

This clonotype was seen ten or more times. The genes are TRBV7-3 and TRBJ2-2, with D perhaps TRBD2 (6 bases). Germline values: CDR1 SGHTA, CDR2 FQGTGA. This CDR3 is 16 amino acids long. The V end was cut by 1 base, the J end by 4 bases, with 13 bases between. CDR3 amino acids: CASSLIGGRRTGELFF. CDR3 DNA sequence: TGTGCCAGCAGCTTAATCGGAGGGCGACGCACCGGGGAGCTGTTTTTT.

This clonotype appeared many times. The chain has TRBV6-1 and TRBJ2-7; TRBD1 might be the D (5 bases). This CDR3 spans 12 amino acids. The germline gives CDR1 MNHNS, CDR2 SASEGT. Trimming removed 6 bases at V and 4 bases at J, with 10 bases between. CDR3 loop: CASRSPGYEQYF. The CDR3 DNA reads as TGTGCCAGCAGATCACCAGGGTACGAGCAGTACTTC.

The sample holds a few counts of this clonotype. An end of the junction differs from the germline gene, which may be a read error. V gene TRBV5-4 combines with J gene TRBJ2-3; 9 bases are shared with TRBD1. Germline V lookup: CDR1 SGHNT, CDR2 YYREEE (reference sequence). The CDR3 loop spans 15 amino acids. CDR3 sequence reads: CASRPGTGSKDTQYF. In DNA form, the CDR3 reads TGTGCCAGCAGACCCGGGACAGGGAGCAAAGATACGCAGTATTTT.

With regard to this clonotype: A much larger clone lies one base from this, so it may be a read error. This chain joins TRBV20-1 and TRBJ2-3; TRBD2 aligns across 8 bases. The CDR3 extends over 14 amino acids. CDR1 and CDR2 (germline): DFQATT, SNEGSKA (reference sequence). Trimming took 0 bases from V and 4 from J; bases not matched to a gene: 3. CDR3 DNA: TGCAGTGCTAGAGAACTAGCGGTCGCAGATACGCAGTATTTT. Protein: CSARELAVADTQYF.

This clonotype appeared many times. V and J are TRBV2 and TRBJ2-1; D is undetermined. Trimming stripped 4 bases from V and 9 bases from J, with 7 bases between. Germline V CDR1 and CDR2: SNHLY, FYNNEI. CDR3 length: 11 amino acids. CDR3 DNA sequence: TGTGCCAGCAGTGGGCAGATTGAGCAGTTCTTC. This encodes CASSGQIEQFF.

This clonotype was picked up a small number of times. The chain is built from TRBV6-2 or TRBV6-3 and TRBJ1-1; no firm D call. Germline loops: CDR1 MNHEY, CDR2 SVGEGT. The CDR3 covers 14 residues. The ends were cut back, 1 base at V and 3 bases at J, with 9 bases in the middle. In DNA, the CDR3 is TGTGCCAGCAGTTACTGGGGTGCGGACACTGAAGCTTTCTTT. Protein sequence: CASSYWGADTEAFF.

Remarks on this clonotype: This clone may be a read error of a much larger clone one base away. The V and J genes are TRBV28 and TRBJ2-1; 14 bases are shared with TRBD2. The germline V gene encodes CDR1 MDHEN and CDR2 SYDVKM. This CDR3 has 15 residues. V was clipped by 5 bases and J by 10 bases; unmatched bases: 7. The CDR3: CASSRGLAGGNEQFF. The CDR3 DNA is TGTGCCAGCAGTCGAGGACTAGCGGGAGGAAACGAGCAGTTCTTC.

This clonotype was observed many times. The genes are TRBV20-1 and TRBJ2-1, with a possible D match to TRBD1 (5 bases). The CDR3 runs to 12 residues. V gave up 5 bases and J gave up 10 bases, with 15 bases separating them. The germline V gene encodes CDR1 DFQATT and CDR2 SNEGSKA (reference sequence). The CDR3 region is CSASAGQGEQFF. The CDR3 nucleotides are TGCAGTGCTTCAGCTGGACAAGGGGAGCAGTTCTTC.

This clonotype was seen repeatedly, ten times or more. This CDR3 is CSARDRGHYEQYF. The CDR3 coding sequence is TGCAGTGCTAGAGACAGGGGGCACTACGAGCAGTACTTC. The chain carries TRBV20-1 and TRBJ2-7, with 8 bases aligning to TRBD1. V trimming: 0 bases; J trimming: 3 bases; junction bases outside the gene matches: 1. Germline V gives CDR1 DFQATT, CDR2 SNEGSKA (reference sequence). The CDR3 spans 13 residues.

This clonotype was observed at least ten times. V is TRBV7-3 and J is TRBJ1-1, with D maybe TRBD1 (6 bases). Trimming took off 2 bases at V and 1 base at J, with 14 bases between the two ends. Per germline, CDR1 SGHTA and CDR2 FQGTGA. This CDR3 spans 16 amino acids. CDR3 amino acids: CASSLGGLGENTEAFF. In nucleotides, the CDR3 is TGTGCCAGCAGCTTAGGGGGGCTAGGAGAGAACACTGAAGCTTTCTTT.

This clonotype was picked up many times. J is TRBJ2-7 and V is TRBV2; 7 nucleotides agree with TRBD2. Germline assignment: CDR1 SNHLY and CDR2 FYNNEI. The CDR3 totals 16 residues. Losses at the gene ends were 2 bases for V and 0 bases for J; bases not matched to a gene: 7. CDR3 amino acids: CASSESGGRFSYEQYF. The DNA for the CDR3 is TGTGCCAGCAGTGAATCCGGCGGGAGATTCTCCTACGAGCAGTACTTC.

J is TRBJ2-1 and V is TRBV9, with D possibly being TRBD1 (7 bases). CDR3 size: 16 residues. The germline gives CDR1 SGDLS, CDR2 YYNGEE. Between the trimmed V and J ends, which lost 0 bases and 4 bases, there was a span of 14 bases. The CDR3 DNA follows: TGTGCCAGCAGCGTAGGGCGGGGACAGCCTTACAATGAGCAGTTCTTC. It translates to CASSVGRGQPYNEQFF.

This clonotype was seen at least ten times. The V gene is TRBV3-1, the J gene TRBJ2-7; maybe TRBD1 (6 bases). The CDR3 contains 15 residues. Deletions cut 2 bases from V and 3 bases from J, with 14 bases between. Germline V CDR1 and CDR2: LGHDT, YNNKEL (reference sequence). The CDR3 DNA reads as TGTGCCAGCAGCCAAAGTCACAGGGCGGACTACGAGCAGTACTTC. This translates into CASSQSHRADYEQYF.

There are a few counts of this clonotype. The genes are TRBV20-1 and TRBJ2-3; 11 bases are shared with TRBD2. The germline CDR1 and CDR2 sequences are DFQATT and SNEGSKA (reference sequence). V shed 6 bases, J shed 6 bases, and the junction held 20 bases outside the gene matches. The CDR3 loop spans 18 amino acids. Here the CDR3 reads CSARRTSGPGPSGDTQYF. Here the CDR3 DNA reads TGCAGTGCCCGGAGGACTAGCGGGCCAGGGCCTTCGGGGGATACGCAGTATTTT.

This clonotype has only a few counts. This chain links TRBV6-1 with TRBJ1-5, with 10 bases aligning to TRBD1. CDR1 and CDR2 (germline): MNHNS, SASEGT. J gave up 1 base and V 2 bases, and 8 bases lay outside the gene matches. The CDR3 loop spans 18 amino acids. The CDR3 nucleotides are TGTGCCAGCAGTGAAAGGGACAGGGGAAGCATCAGCAATCAGCCCCAGCATTTT. Amino acid sequence: CASSERDRGSISNQPQHF.

This clonotype was counted a few times. At one of its ends the junction is not consistent with the germline gene, which may arise from a read error. The V and J genes are TRBV5-1 and TRBJ2-7, with TRBD2 as a possible D gene (5 bases). The CDR3 extends over 16 amino acids. Germline assignment: CDR1 SGHRS and CDR2 YFSETQ. CDR3 nucleotide sequence: TGCGTCAGCAGCTTGGGGATTCGTGGAGGAGACTACGAGCAGTACTTC. This gives the protein CVSSLGIRGGDYEQYF.

Ten or more counts support this clonotype. This chain connects TRBV28 to TRBJ2-1, with 9 bases identical to TRBD1. The V gene's germline CDR1 is MDHEN and CDR2 SYDVKM. The CDR3 sequence is 16 residues long. V was clipped by 5 bases and J by 8 bases; unmatched bases: 13. The CDR3: CASSLHGTGITHEQFF. The CDR3 bases are TGTGCCAGCAGTCTTCACGGGACAGGGATTACTCATGAGCAGTTCTTC.

The chain couples TRBV7-9 to TRBJ2-7; TRBD2 matches 7 bases. Germline CDR1 reads SEHNR; CDR2 reads FQNEAQ (reference sequence). The CDR3 runs to 15 residues. V was pared by 4 bases and J by 4 bases, with 10 bases of the junction left unmatched. The CDR3 DNA is TGTGCCAGCAGCTCACGGGGGGAAAGCTGGTACGAGCAGTACTTC. Protein: CASSSRGESWYEQYF.

The chain combines TRBV2 with TRBJ1-5, with D unclear. The CDR3 runs to 12 residues. V lost 5 bases and J 5 bases, leaving 7 bases between the germline ends. The germline CDR1 and CDR2 sequences are SNHLY and FYNNEI. The CDR3 DNA reads TGTGCCAGCAGTTTGGGGTATCAGCCCCAGCATTTT. Amino acids: CASSLGYQPQHF.

J is TRBJ2-5 and V is TRBV7-2; 7 nucleotides agree with TRBD2. Germline V gene lookup returns CDR1 SGHTA and CDR2 FQGNSA. Trimming cost V 2 bases and J 4 bases; bases outside gene matches: 10. This CDR3 has 16 amino acids. The CDR3 coding sequence is TGTGCCAGCAGCTTAATTCTATGGGGGGGGGGAGAGACCCAGTACTTC. Translation: CASSLILWGGGETQYF.

This clonotype was recorded many times. The rearrangement uses TRBV2 and TRBJ1-1; D remains ambiguous. Between the trimmed V and J ends, which lost 7 bases and 8 bases, there was a span of 17 bases. CDR3 size: 13 residues. Germline-derived CDR1 and CDR2 are SNHLY and FYNNEI. CDR3 loop: CASKASEPIEAFF. CDR3 nucleotide sequence: TGTGCCAGCAAGGCATCGGAGCCGATCGAAGCTTTCTTT.

This clonotype was found many times. V is TRBV27 and J is TRBJ2-7; D possibly uses TRBD1 or TRBD2 (5 bases each). The V end was cut by 10 bases, the J end by 5 bases, with 27 bases between. The CDR3 is made up of 16 amino acids. In germline, CDR1 is MNHEY, CDR2 SMNVEV (reference sequence). CDR3 DNA sequence: TGTGCCACCCAGGAGGTGTTCCCCCGGGGCGTCCACGAGCAGTACTTC. Translating it yields CATQEVFPRGVHEQYF.

Details on this clonotype: This may come from a read error, since a much larger clone is one base off. The V gene is TRBV28, the J gene TRBJ2-7, with unresolved D. Germline loops: CDR1 MDHEN, CDR2 SYDVKM. V gave up 6 bases and J gave up 2 bases, with 11 bases separating them. CDR3 length: 13 residues. The CDR3 reads CASRARIPYEQYF. CDR3 sequence (DNA): TGTGCCAGCAGGGCCAGGATTCCCTACGAGCAGTACTTC.

In this sample, this clonotype turned up many times. The V gene is TRBV20-1, the J gene TRBJ2-2, with 9 bases matching TRBD2. Germline CDR1 and CDR2: DFQATT and SNEGSKA (reference sequence). CDR3 length: 17 residues. Unmatched junction bases numbered 8, after V lost 0 bases and J lost 3 bases. Here the CDR3 DNA reads TGCAGTGCTAGAGATCTCGTACTAGCGGGCGACACCGGGGAGCTGTTTTTT. Translation: CSARDLVLAGDTGELFF.